These 20 T cell receptor beta chains came from one sample sequenced in a study of PD-L1 blockade in urothelial cancer. Sample time point: peripheral blood 6 weeks after treatment start. The protocol was immunoSEQ multiplex PCR, while the TCRdb copy is restricted to in-frame clones and leaves out a portion. The table lists approximately 44,000 clones, less than 95% of them singletons, with 6% to 8% in the top ten. Sequenced material: PBMCs, taken around atezolizumab (anti-PD-L1) treatment. The receptors stem from a man between 70 and 80 years old with urothelial cancer.

The chain combines TRBV6-1 with TRBJ2-3, with unresolved D. Germline lookup yields CDR1 MNHNS and CDR2 SASEGT. V gave up 4 bases and J gave up 3 bases, with 14 bases separating them. The CDR3 sequence is 15 residues long. The CDR3 reads CASSARMRETDTQYF. The CDR3 DNA sequence: TGTGCCAGCAGTGCTAGGATGCGCGAGACAGATACGCAGTATTTT.

This chain uses TRBV2 with TRBJ1-5, with TRBD1 matching 8 bases. The V gene's germline CDR1 is SNHLY and CDR2 FYNNEI. The CDR3 is made up of 17 amino acids. With V trimmed by 3 bases and J by 4 bases, 11 bases remained unmatched. CDR3 protein: CASSEQGAGLVNQPQHF. DNA of the CDR3: TGTGCCAGCAGTGAGCAGGGGGCGGGCCTTGTGAATCAGCCCCAGCATTTT.

The chain has TRBV9 and TRBJ1-1, with D hard to call. Germline V lookup: CDR1 SGDLS, CDR2 YYNGEE. Trimming left V 2 bases short and J 3 bases short, with 11 bases between. The CDR3 is 14 residues long. As DNA, the CDR3 is TGTGCCAGCAGCGTCGCGACACCTGACACTGAAGCTTTCTTT. Protein sequence: CASSVATPDTEAFF.

CDR3 region: CASSPGRLEAFF. The CDR3 nucleotides are TGTGCCAGCTCACCGGGGCGGCTTGAAGCTTTCTTT. V gene TRBV18 combines with J gene TRBJ1-1, with a weak D call TRBD1 (5 bases). This CDR3 contains 12 residues. Germline V gene sequence: CDR1 KGHSH, CDR2 LQKENI. V gave up 3 bases and J gave up 7 bases, with 9 bases separating them.

The V gene is TRBV6-4, the J gene TRBJ2-7; possible D gene TRBD1, 6 bases. Trimming removed 0 bases at V and 3 bases at J, with 12 bases between. Germline CDR1 and CDR2: MRHNA and SNTAGT. The CDR3 spans 15 residues. The CDR3 loop reads CASSDSGTPYYEQYF. The CDR3 coding sequence is TGTGCCAGCAGTGACTCTGGGACACCTTACTACGAGCAGTACTTC.

The J gene is TRBJ2-5, the V gene TRBV19; 9 bases agree with TRBD1. The CDR3 spans 16 residues. CDR1 and CDR2 from the germline V gene are LNHDA and SQIVND (reference sequence). Germline trimming cut 3 bases from V and 5 bases from J; bases unmatched to any gene: 10. The CDR3: CASSISGQGGRETQYF. DNA of the CDR3: TGTGCCAGTAGTATCTCGGGACAGGGTGGCCGTGAGACCCAGTACTTC. Full variable domain (missing parts from reference TRBV19 and TRBJ2-5): DGGITQSPKYLFRKEGQNVTLSCEQNLNHDAMYWYRQDPGQGLRLIYYSQIVNDFQKGDIAEGYSVSREKKESFPLTVTSAQKNPTAFYLCASSISGQGGRETQYFGPGTRLLVL.

The chain has TRBV28 and TRBJ1-2; 11 positions agree with TRBD1. This CDR3 has 15 amino acids. The V gene's germline CDR1 is MDHEN and CDR2 SYDVKM. Germline trimming cut 4 bases from V and 4 bases from J; bases unmatched to any gene: 5. CDR3 region: CASSYGTGGSYGYTF. In DNA form, the CDR3 reads TGTGCCAGCAGTTACGGGACAGGGGGTAGCTATGGCTACACCTTC.

The V gene is TRBV27, the J gene TRBJ1-2; D may be TRBD1 (5 bases). V was shortened by 3 bases and J by 4 bases, with 9 bases between the two germline ends. Germline V gives CDR1 MNHEY, CDR2 SMNVEV (reference sequence). The CDR3 contains 13 residues. The CDR3 bases are TGTGCCAGCAGTTTGTCAGGGCCCTATGGCTACACCTTC. It encodes CASSLSGPYGYTF.

The chain is built from TRBV2 and TRBJ2-6; 7 bases align to TRBD2. Germline CDR1 reads SNHLY; CDR2 reads FYNNEI. The V segment lost 4 bases and the J segment 1 base; nucleotides outside the gene matches: 4. CDR3 size: 16 residues. Here the CDR3 reads CASSVMGGSGANVLTF. As DNA, the CDR3 is TGTGCCAGCAGTGTCATGGGAGGGTCTGGGGCCAACGTCCTGACTTTC.

The chain links TRBV28 to TRBJ1-2, with D unclear. The CDR3 is 12 amino acids. The V end was cut by 2 bases, the J end by 2 bases, with 3 bases between. Per germline, CDR1 MDHEN and CDR2 SYDVKM. CDR3 sequence reads: CASSLSNYGYTF. CDR3 DNA: TGTGCCAGCAGTTTAAGCAACTATGGCTACACCTTC.

This sequence joins TRBV28 and TRBJ1-4; no definite D call. The CDR3 totals 13 residues. V dropped 7 bases and J dropped 5 bases, with 11 bases sitting between them. Germline CDR1 reads MDHEN; CDR2 reads SYDVKM. The CDR3 sequence is CASTLGQNEKLFF. CDR3 coding DNA: TGTGCCAGCACCCTGGGCCAGAATGAAAAACTGTTTTTT.

V usage is TRBV18 and J usage is TRBJ2-2, with D perhaps TRBD1 (6 bases). Trimming removed 2 bases at V and 4 bases at J, with 11 bases between. CDR3 length: 15 residues. CDR1 and CDR2 from the germline V gene are KGHSH and LQKENI. CDR3 in amino acids: CASSPNSGVTGELFF. Here the CDR3 DNA reads TGTGCCAGCTCACCAAATTCAGGGGTCACCGGGGAGCTGTTTTTT.

The chain employs TRBV11-2 and TRBJ1-1; D gene ambiguous. The CDR3 length is 19 residues. Germline V gives CDR1 SGHAT, CDR2 FQNNGV. V was cut by 5 bases and J by 0 bases, with 25 bases left in between. The CDR3 DNA sequence: TGTGCCAGCAGCCAGAGCAGGTTGGGTTTTTCAATAATGAACACTGAAGCTTTCTTT. Translating it yields CASSQSRLGFSIMNTEAFF.

The rearrangement joins TRBV5-1 to TRBJ2-7, with TRBD2 as a possible D gene (7 bases). The CDR3 spans 14 residues. The V gene's germline CDR1 is SGHRS and CDR2 YFSETQ. The V end was cut by 4 bases, the J end by 2 bases, with 13 bases between. CDR3 nucleotides: TGCGCCAGCAGCGGGGACACTAGCGCCTACGAGCAGTACTTC. Residues: CASSGDTSAYEQYF.

This chain joins TRBV5-4 and TRBJ2-3; 8 nucleotides align to TRBD1. V gave up 3 bases and J gave up 1 base; unmatched junction bases: 10. The CDR3 extends over 17 amino acids. Germline CDR1 is SGHNT and CDR2 is YYREEE (reference sequence). The CDR3 is CASSSKGQGDGTDTQYF. In DNA, the CDR3 is TGTGCCAGCAGCTCTAAAGGACAGGGTGACGGCACAGATACGCAGTATTTT. The full variable domain, completed using reference TRBV5-4 and TRBJ2-3, is ETGVTQSPTHLIKTRGQQVTLRCSSQSGHNTVSWYQQALGQGPQFIFQYYREEENGRGNFPPRFSGLQFPNYSSELNVNALELDDSALYLCASSSKGQGDGTDTQYFGPGTRLTVL.

The J gene is TRBJ1-1, the V gene TRBV5-1; D unclear. Germline V gene data show CDR1 as SGHRS and CDR2 as YFSETQ. Trimming shortened V by 4 bases and J by 2 bases, and 12 bases separated the two germline ends. The CDR3 totals 14 residues. The CDR3 protein is CASSVEGRNTEAFF. CDR3 in DNA: TGCGCCAGCAGCGTCGAGGGCCGAAACACTGAAGCTTTCTTT. Drawing the rest from reference TRBV5-1 and TRBJ1-1, the complete variable domain is KAGVTQTPRYLIKTRGQQVTLSCSPISGHRSVSWYQQTPGQGLQFLFEYFSETQRNKGNFPGRFSGRQFSNSRSEMNVSTLELGDSALYLCASSVEGRNTEAFFGQGTRLTVV.

The chain carries TRBV5-8 and TRBJ2-2; 7 positions agree with TRBD1. Germline V gene lookup returns CDR1 SGHTS and CDR2 YDEGEE. CDR3 size: 15 residues. With V trimmed by 4 bases and J by 1 base, 4 bases remained unmatched. CDR3: CASSRGQVNTGELFF. The DNA of the CDR3 is TGTGCCAGCAGCCGAGGACAGGTGAACACCGGGGAGCTGTTTTTT.

This clone was detected once. The V call is TRBV27, the J call TRBJ2-2, with 8 bases matching TRBD2. Germline V gene sequence: CDR1 MNHEY, CDR2 SMNVEV (reference sequence). The CDR3 contains 16 residues. With V trimmed by 8 bases and J by 6 bases, 14 bases remained unmatched. The CDR3 loop reads CASGNRKREMAGELFF. In DNA, the CDR3 is TGTGCCAGCGGCAACCGTAAGCGGGAGATGGCCGGGGAGCTGTTTTTT.

The J gene is TRBJ1-2, the V gene TRBV4-1; 11 positions match TRBD1. V was pared by 6 bases and J by 5 bases, with 5 bases of the junction left unmatched. Germline V gene data show CDR1 as MGHRA and CDR2 as YSYEKL. The CDR3 covers 14 residues. CDR3 coding DNA: TGCGCCAGCAGAACCGGGACAGGGGGATATGGCTACACCTTC. It yields the protein CASRTGTGGYGYTF.

This sequence joins TRBV28 and TRBJ1-1, with a weak D call TRBD1 (5 bases). The CDR3 runs to 15 residues. V lost 4 bases, J lost 4 bases, and 16 bases lay in between. The germline V gene has CDR1 MDHEN and CDR2 SYDVKM. This CDR3 reads CASSSGGAPATEAFF. Here the CDR3 DNA reads TGTGCCAGCAGTTCAGGAGGGGCTCCCGCCACTGAAGCTTTCTTT.